This record looks at one T cell receptor beta chain sequence and its context. This sample stems from a study of CD8+CD57+ T cells in acquired aplastic anemia. Overall study context: The average for DNA from sorted CD4+ and CD8+ cells was 3.2 ug.

Germline lookup yields CDR1 SGHTA and CDR2 FQGNSA. The CDR3 sequence is 12 residues long. The germline V and J ends were trimmed by 5 bases and 5 bases, with 10 bases remaining between them. Genomic DNA templated the TCR beta VDJ and CDR3 profiling. Each CDR3 protein is one row after TCRdb ran MiXCR on the reads. Seen here are 150,000 to 200,000 distinct CDR3 sequences, 64% observed once, and the top ten hold about 45%. V and J are TRBV7-2 and TRBJ2-7; D not certain. The sample comprised sorted CD4+, CD8+, or CD8+CD57+ T cells (not recorded which) from PBMCs. The TCR originated in a human donor with severe aplastic anemia or a healthy control (not recorded which). The CDR3 loop reads CASSRFRDEQYF. The CDR3 coding sequence is TGTGCCAGCAGCAGGTTTCGGGACGAGCAGTACTTC.